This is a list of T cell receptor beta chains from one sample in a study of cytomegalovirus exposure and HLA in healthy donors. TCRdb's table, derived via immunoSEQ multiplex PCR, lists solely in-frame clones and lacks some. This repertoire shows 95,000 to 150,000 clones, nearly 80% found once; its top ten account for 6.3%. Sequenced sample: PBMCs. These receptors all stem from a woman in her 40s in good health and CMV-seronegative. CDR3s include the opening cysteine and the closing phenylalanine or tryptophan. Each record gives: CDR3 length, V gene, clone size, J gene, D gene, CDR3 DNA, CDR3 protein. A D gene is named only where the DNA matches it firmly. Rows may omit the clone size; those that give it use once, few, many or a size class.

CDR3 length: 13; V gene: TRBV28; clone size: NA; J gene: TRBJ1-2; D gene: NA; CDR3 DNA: TGTGCCAGCAGTCGCAGGGGCGTCTATGGCTACACCTTC; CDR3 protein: CASSRRGVYGYTF
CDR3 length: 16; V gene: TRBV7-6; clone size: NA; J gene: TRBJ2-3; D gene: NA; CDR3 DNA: TGTGCCAGCAGCTTAGAGGCGTGGGAGGGCACAGATACGCAGTATTTT; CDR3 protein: CASSLEAWEGTDTQYF
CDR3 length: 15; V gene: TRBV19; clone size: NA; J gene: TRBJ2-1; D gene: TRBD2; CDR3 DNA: TGTGCCAGTAGTCCGGGACTAGCGGGGGTGGATGAGCAGTTCTTC; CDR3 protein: CASSPGLAGVDEQFF
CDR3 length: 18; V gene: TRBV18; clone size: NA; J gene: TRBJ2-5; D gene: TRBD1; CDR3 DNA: TGTGCCAGCTCACCACGCACCGCAGGACAGGGCCGCCAAGAGACCCAGTACTTC; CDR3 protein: CASSPRTAGQGRQETQYF
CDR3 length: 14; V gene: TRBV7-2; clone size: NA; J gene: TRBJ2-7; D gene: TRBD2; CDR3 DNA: TGTGCCAGCAGCCCCCACGCGGGAGTTTCCGAGCAGTACTTC; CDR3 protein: CASSPHAGVSEQYF
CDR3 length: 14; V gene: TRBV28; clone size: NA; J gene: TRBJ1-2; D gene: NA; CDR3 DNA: TGTGCCAGCATCTCTACGACGGGACTTTGGGGCTACACCTTC; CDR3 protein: CASISTTGLWGYTF
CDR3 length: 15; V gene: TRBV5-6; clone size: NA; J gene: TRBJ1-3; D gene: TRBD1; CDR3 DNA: TGTGCCAGCAGCTTGTTATTGGGACAGGGAAACACCATATATTTT; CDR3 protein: CASSLLLGQGNTIYF
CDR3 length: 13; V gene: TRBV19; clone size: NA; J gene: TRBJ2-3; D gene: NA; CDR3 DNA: TGTGCCGTAAGGGGGAGAGGCACAGATACGCAGTATTTT; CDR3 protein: CAVRGRGTDTQYF
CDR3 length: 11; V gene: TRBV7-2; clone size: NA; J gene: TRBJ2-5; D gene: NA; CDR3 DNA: TGTGCCAGCAGCCCCGGGGAGACCCAGTACTTC; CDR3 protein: CASSPGETQYF
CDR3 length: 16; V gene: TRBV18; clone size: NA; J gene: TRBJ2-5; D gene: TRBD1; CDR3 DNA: TGTGCCAGCTCACCGGGCTCGGGACAGGCCGGCGGGACCCAGTACTTC; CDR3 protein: CASSPGSGQAGGTQYF
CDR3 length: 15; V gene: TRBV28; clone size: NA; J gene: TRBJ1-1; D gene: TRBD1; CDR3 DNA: TGTGCCAGCAGTCGGACAGGGGGCGCGCGGACTGAAGCTTTCTTT; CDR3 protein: CASSRTGGARTEAFF
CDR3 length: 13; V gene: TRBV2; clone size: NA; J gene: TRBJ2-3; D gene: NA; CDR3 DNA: TGTGCCAGCAGTGTTGAGGTCCGGGATACGCAGTATTTT; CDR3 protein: CASSVEVRDTQYF
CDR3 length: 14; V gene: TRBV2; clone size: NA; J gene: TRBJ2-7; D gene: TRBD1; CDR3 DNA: TGTGCCAGCCTCCGCGGGACAGGGGGCTTCGAGCAGTACTTC; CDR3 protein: CASLRGTGGFEQYF
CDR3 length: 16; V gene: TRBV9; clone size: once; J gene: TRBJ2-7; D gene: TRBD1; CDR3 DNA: TGTGCCAGCAGCGTAGATTCCGGGACAGGGGGGTCCGAGCAGTACTTC; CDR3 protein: CASSVDSGTGGSEQYF
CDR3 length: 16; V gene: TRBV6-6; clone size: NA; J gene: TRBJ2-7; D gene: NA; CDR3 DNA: TGTGCCAGCAGTTACTCGTATCCAGGGTTCTCCTACGAGCAGTACTTC; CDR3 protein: CASSYSYPGFSYEQYF
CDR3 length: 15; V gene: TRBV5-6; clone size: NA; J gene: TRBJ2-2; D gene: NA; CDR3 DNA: TGTGCCAGCAGCTGGACCGGGAGTAGTACCGGGGAGCTGTTTTTT; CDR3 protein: CASSWTGSSTGELFF
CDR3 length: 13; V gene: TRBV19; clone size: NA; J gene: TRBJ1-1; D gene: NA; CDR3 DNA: TGTGCCAGTAGTCTCCGCGGCGTAAGGATGGCTTTCTTT; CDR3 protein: CASSLRGVRMAFF
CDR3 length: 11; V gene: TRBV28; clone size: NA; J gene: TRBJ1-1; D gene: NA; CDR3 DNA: TGTGCCAGCAGTTTACTCGCTGAAGCTTTCTTT; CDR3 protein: CASSLLAEAFF
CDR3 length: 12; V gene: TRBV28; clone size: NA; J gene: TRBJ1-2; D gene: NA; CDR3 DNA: TGTGCCAGCAGCACTTCCGGGGTTTCCTACACCTTC; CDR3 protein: CASSTSGVSYTF
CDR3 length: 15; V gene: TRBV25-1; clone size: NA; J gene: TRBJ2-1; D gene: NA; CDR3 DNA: TGTGCCAGCAGTGAATATTCGGACACGAACAATGAGCAGTTCTTC; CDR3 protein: CASSEYSDTNNEQFF
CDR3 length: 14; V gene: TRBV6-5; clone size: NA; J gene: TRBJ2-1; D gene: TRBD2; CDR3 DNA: TGTGCCAGCAAAACCGGACTAGCAGGCAATGAGCAGTTCTTC; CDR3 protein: CASKTGLAGNEQFF
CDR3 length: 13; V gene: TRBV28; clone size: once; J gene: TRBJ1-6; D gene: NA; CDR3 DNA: TGTGCCAGCAGTTTACAGGAATCCTCACCCCTCCACTTT; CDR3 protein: CASSLQESSPLHF
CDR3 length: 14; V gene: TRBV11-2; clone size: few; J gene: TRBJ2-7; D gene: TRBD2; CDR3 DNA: TGTGCCAGCAGCCCCCTTGCGGGAGTCTACGAGCAGTACTTC; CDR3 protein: CASSPLAGVYEQYF
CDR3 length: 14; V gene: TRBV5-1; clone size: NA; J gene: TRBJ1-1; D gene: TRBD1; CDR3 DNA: TGCGCCAGCAGCCGGGACAGGCCGAACACTGAAGCTTTCTTT; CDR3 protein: CASSRDRPNTEAFF
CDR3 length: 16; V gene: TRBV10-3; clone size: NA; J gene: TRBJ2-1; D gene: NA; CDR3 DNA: TGTGCCATCAGTGAGTCGAATGCCGCAGGATACAATGAGCAGTTCTTC; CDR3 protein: CAISESNAAGYNEQFF
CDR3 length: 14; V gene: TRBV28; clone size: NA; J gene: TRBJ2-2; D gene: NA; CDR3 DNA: TGTGCCAGCCGCCCCGGGGGGCGTATCGGGGAGCTGTTTTTT; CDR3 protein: CASRPGGRIGELFF
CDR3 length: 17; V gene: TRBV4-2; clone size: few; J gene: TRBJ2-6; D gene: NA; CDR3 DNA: TGTGCCAGCAGCCAAGATCCGTTAGGGGTTTTGGCCAACGTCCTGACTTTC; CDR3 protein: CASSQDPLGVLANVLTF
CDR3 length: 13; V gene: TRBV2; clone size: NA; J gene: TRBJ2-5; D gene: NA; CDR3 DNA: TGTGCCAGCAGACAGGACATTATCGAGACCCAGTACTTC; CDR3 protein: CASRQDIIETQYF
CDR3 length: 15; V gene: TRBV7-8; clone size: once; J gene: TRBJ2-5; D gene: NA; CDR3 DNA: TGTGCCAGCAGCTCTCATTCTAGGGGGCAAGAGACCCAGTACTTC; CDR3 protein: CASSSHSRGQETQYF
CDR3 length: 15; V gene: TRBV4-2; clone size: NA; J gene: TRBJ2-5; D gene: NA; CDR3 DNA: TGTGCCAGCAGCCAAGATTTCCAGAGGCTAGAGACCCAGTACTTC; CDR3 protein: CASSQDFQRLETQYF
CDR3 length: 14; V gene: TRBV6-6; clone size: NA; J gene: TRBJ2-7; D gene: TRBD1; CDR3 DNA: TGTGCCAGCACCAGGACAGGGACTGGAGGAGAGCAGTACTTC; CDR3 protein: CASTRTGTGGEQYF
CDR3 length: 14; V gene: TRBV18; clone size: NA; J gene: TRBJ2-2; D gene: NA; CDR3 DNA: TGTGCCAGCTCACCACCGGGGGGTACCGGGGAGCTGTTTTTT; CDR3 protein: CASSPPGGTGELFF
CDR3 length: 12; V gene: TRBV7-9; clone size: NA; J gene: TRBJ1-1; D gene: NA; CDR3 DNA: TGTTCCAGCAACTCGTATCTCACTGAAGCTTTCTTT; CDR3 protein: CSSNSYLTEAFF
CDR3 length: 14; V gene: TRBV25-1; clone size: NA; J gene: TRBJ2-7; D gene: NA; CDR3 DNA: TGTGCCAGCAGTCAATCCGGGAACAGCTACGAGCAGTACTTC; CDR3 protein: CASSQSGNSYEQYF
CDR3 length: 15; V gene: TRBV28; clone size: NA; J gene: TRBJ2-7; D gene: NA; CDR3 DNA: TGTGCCAGCAGTTTTAGGGGCGAATTAACCTACGAGCAGTACTTC; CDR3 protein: CASSFRGELTYEQYF
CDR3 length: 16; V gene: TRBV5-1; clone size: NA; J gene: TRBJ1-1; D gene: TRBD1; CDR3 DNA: TGCGCCAGCAGCCCGACAGGGGCCGCTGGGTCTACTGAAGCTTTCTTT; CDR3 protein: CASSPTGAAGSTEAFF
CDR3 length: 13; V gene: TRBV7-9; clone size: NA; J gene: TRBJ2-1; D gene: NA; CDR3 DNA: TGTGCCAGCAGCGCCCCACTCTACAATGAGCAGTTCTTC; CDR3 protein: CASSAPLYNEQFF
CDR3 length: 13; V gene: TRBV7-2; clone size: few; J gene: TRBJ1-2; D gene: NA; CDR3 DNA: TGTGCCAGCAGCTTAGAAAACTCAGGGGAGTCGACCTTC; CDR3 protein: CASSLENSGESTF
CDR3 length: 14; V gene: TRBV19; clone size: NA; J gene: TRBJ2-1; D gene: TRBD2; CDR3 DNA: TGTGCCAGTAGTAGAGCACTAGCGAACAATGAGCAGTTCTTC; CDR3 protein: CASSRALANNEQFF
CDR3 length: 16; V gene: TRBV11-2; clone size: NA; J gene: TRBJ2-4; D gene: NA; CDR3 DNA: TGTGCCAGCAGCCCGATCAAAGGGGAAAACAAAAACAGTCAGTACTTC; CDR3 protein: CASSPIKGENKNSQYF
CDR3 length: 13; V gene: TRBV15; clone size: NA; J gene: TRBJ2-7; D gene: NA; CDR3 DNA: TGTGCCACCAGCAGAGATACGGTGTACGAGCAGTACTTC; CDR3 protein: CATSRDTVYEQYF